This is a list of T cell receptor beta chains from one sample in a study of response to subunit inactivated influenza vaccine. From the RT-PCR reads, TCRdb called clonotypes with MiXCR, one entry per CDR3 protein. The data contain 490,000 or so distinct CDR3 sequences, approximately 7.1% of them singletons. Material: PBMCs from blood, obtained 23 to 25 months after vaccination. These receptor sequences come from a man between 50 and 70 years old who received an inactivated influenza vaccine. Each CDR3 is given with its conserved first and last residue. A D gene is named only where the DNA matches it firmly. Clone size is not always given. Where it is, it says once, few, many or a class for expanded clones.

>TRBJ2-2|few|NA|TRBV7-2
TGTGCCAGCACCCAGCTAGCTGGCACCGGGGAGCTGTTTTTT
CASTQLAGTGELFF
>TRBJ2-1|few|TRBD1|TRBV9
TGTGCCAGCAGCGATGGGACAGACTACAATGAGCAGTTCTTC
CASSDGTDYNEQFF
>TRBJ2-3|NA|TRBD2|TRBV11-2
TGTGCCAGCAGCTTAAACATCATCGGGGGGGACACAGATACGCAGTATTTT
CASSLNIIGGDTDTQYF
>TRBJ2-3|NA|TRBD2|TRBV7-2
TGTGCCAGCAGAAACGCAGGGTTTAGCGGGATAGCAGATACGCAGTATTTT
CASRNAGFSGIADTQYF
>TRBJ2-5|few|NA|TRBV24-1
TGTGCCACCAGTGATCTCGGATCAGGGGATGGAGAGACCCAGTACTTC
CATSDLGSGDGETQYF
>TRBJ1-1|few|NA|TRBV10-3
TGTGCCATCAGCCTCCGGAACCTGAACACTGAAGCTTTCTTT
CAISLRNLNTEAFF
>TRBJ2-1|many|NA|TRBV5-5
TGTGCCAGCAGCCCCAGGGTGTCCTACAATGAGCAGTTCTTC
CASSPRVSYNEQFF
>TRBJ2-4|few|TRBD1|TRBV19
TGTGCCAGTACCAGAGGGGGCGTGGGAAACATTCAGTACTTC
CASTRGGVGNIQYF
>TRBJ1-1|few|NA|TRBV20-1
TGCAGTGCTAGCCCGGGAATATTTAACACTGAAGCTTTCTTT
CSASPGIFNTEAFF
>TRBJ1-1|NA|TRBD1|TRBV6-2/TRBV6-3
TGTGCCAGCAGTTACCCGACCGACAGGGTGAACACTGAAGCTTTCTTT
CASSYPTDRVNTEAFF
>TRBJ2-7|NA|NA|TRBV6-1
TGTGCCAGCACCAGACAGGTTTGGGCCCTCGAGCAGTACTTC
CASTRQVWALEQYF
>TRBJ1-6|many|NA|TRBV15
TGTGCCACCAGCAGAGATGCAGGGGATTCACCCCTCCACTTT
CATSRDAGDSPLHF
>TRBJ2-7|few|TRBD2|TRBV29-1
TGCAGCGTTAGCGGGACTAGCGGGAGCAGTTGGTACGAGCAGTACTTC
CSVSGTSGSSWYEQYF
>TRBJ1-2|NA|NA|TRBV11-2
TGTGCCAGCAGCTTTGATACAAGACAGACCCTCGGCGATGGCTACACCTTC
CASSFDTRQTLGDGYTF
>TRBJ2-3|NA|TRBD2|TRBV30
TGTGCCTGGACCGGGGGGACTAGCGGGACAGATACGCAGTATTTT
CAWTGGTSGTDTQYF
>TRBJ1-6|many|NA|TRBV6-5
TGTGCCAGCAGTTACGGGAGGGGAGGTTCACCCCTCCACTTT
CASSYGRGGSPLHF
>TRBJ2-1|many|TRBD1|TRBV20-1
TGCAGTGCTAGAGTAGGGGGACAGTATAACAATGAGCAGTTCTTC
CSARVGGQYNNEQFF
>TRBJ2-1|NA|TRBD2|TRBV7-6
TGTGCCAGCAGCTTAGAAGCTAGCGGCCGAAACAATGAGCAGTTCTTC
CASSLEASGRNNEQFF
>TRBJ2-1|many|TRBD2|TRBV13
TGTGCCAGCAGCACGACCACCCCTTGGGCGGGAGGCTCCTACAATGAGCAGTTCTTC
CASSTTTPWAGGSYNEQFF
>TRBJ2-5|few|NA|TRBV5-6
TGTGCCAGCGGCCCCGGGGTGCGGGGACTTCTCGAGACCCAGTACTTC
CASGPGVRGLLETQYF
>TRBJ2-5|many|NA|TRBV3-1
TGTGCCAGCAGCCAAGAATCCGAGACCCAGTACTTC
CASSQESETQYF
>TRBJ1-4|many|NA|TRBV7-2
TGTGCCAGCAGCTTAGGGGTCACAACTAATGAAAAACTGTTTTTT
CASSLGVTTNEKLFF
>TRBJ2-3|few|NA|TRBV28
TGTGCCAGCAGTTGGGCCGGGACAGATACGCAGTATTTT
CASSWAGTDTQYF
>TRBJ2-1|NA|NA|TRBV28
TGTGCCAGCAGTTTCTCCCCACGCTACAATGAGCAGTTCTTC
CASSFSPRYNEQFF
>TRBJ2-1|NA|TRBD2|TRBV6-2/TRBV6-3
TGTGCCAGCTCCGGGACTATGTTCTATGAGCAGTTCTTC
CASSGTMFYEQFF
>TRBJ1-6|few|NA|TRBV20-1
TGCAGTGCTAGTAAGGAGCACAATTCACCCCTCCACTTT
CSASKEHNSPLHF
>TRBJ2-7|NA|NA|TRBV6-1
TGTGCCACTAAAGGAGTCCGGGGTGGCTACGAGCAGTACTTC
CATKGVRGGYEQYF
>TRBJ2-7|few|TRBD1|TRBV10-3
TGTGCCATCAGGATCGGGACAGGGTACGAGCAGTACTTC
CAIRIGTGYEQYF
>TRBJ2-1|NA|TRBD1|TRBV12-3/TRBV12-4
TGTGCCAGCAGTCAAACCGGGACAGGGCTTAATGAGCAGTTCTTC
CASSQTGTGLNEQFF
>TRBJ1-2|many|NA|TRBV7-2
TGTGCCAGCAGCTTAGTAGGTCAGCCTTATGGCTACACCTTC
CASSLVGQPYGYTF
>TRBJ2-7|few|TRBD2|TRBV4-2
TGTGCCAGCAGCCAAGATCTAGCGGGGGCCTACTACGAGCAGTACTTC
CASSQDLAGAYYEQYF
>TRBJ2-7|many|NA|TRBV7-2
TGTGCCAGCAGCCTGACCGGGGGTGGGGCCTATTCCTACGAGCAGTACTTC
CASSLTGGGAYSYEQYF